Listed here is a single T cell receptor beta chain. Its antigen is unknown. No qualities accompany the bases; no much larger clone lies one base away. The data stem from a study of blood T cell repertoires in COVID-19 (dated by TCRdb to between 2020 and 2021). About the investigation overall: Collaborator samples came from the United States, Italy and Spain and covered acute and convalescent phases of COVID-19. The prospective study material was composed of cDNA or gDNA derived from T cells, B-cell-depleted T cells, or PBMCs. Where available, HLA class I and class II types were taken from metadata supplied by the sample provider and were not determined by assay-based typing. The dataset comprised deeply sampled blood TCRbeta repertoires from subjects exposed to, actively infected with, or recovered from COVID-19. The samples were drawn from the first 160 participants of the ongoing ImmuneRACE study and from 1,200 or so subjects provided by 6 global collaborators. The repertoires were released in a freely available public database intended as a resource for research on the immune response to SARS-CoV-2. The sample metadata nearly always contained a de-identified subject ID, COVID-19 status, age in years and sex.

Each collaborating institution followed its own protocols to collect whole blood in K2EDTA tubes. For TCRbeta analysis, collaborator samples were shipped as frozen whole blood, as isolated PBMCs, or as DNA extracted from either sample type. What the research found in general, with its limitations: The amount of clinical and demographic metadata varied by source and participant and was provided uncurated.

TCRbeta CDR3 regions were amplified from genomic DNA by means of the immunoSEQ Assay, a bias-controlled multiplex PCR. The paper's data handling went like this. The number of nucleated cells in each sample was estimated by amplification of reference gene primers within the assay. To quantify the absolute abundance of each unique TCRbeta CDR3 rearrangement, sequence reads were collapsed and filtered. Productive Simpson clonality was computed per sample as the square root of Simpson's diversity index over productive rearrangements. As stored in TCRdb, this immuneACCESS dataset retains in-frame rearrangements with V and J assigned. A fraction of the clones does not appear; measured against another copy, unresolved V genes explain less than half of the discrepancy, and the remainder lacks a known reason. That table gives V, J and clone size, and the DNA gave D and trimming. This sample has roughly 49,000 clones in its table, and roughly nine tenths of those were observed once. The ten largest clonotypes hold under 5% of the sample.

From cysteine to phenylalanine, the CDR3 is 16 amino acids long. The sequence is cut down to CDR3 DNA, 48 bases in frame from base 1. V loses 7 bases, J loses 5 bases, and the germline ends lie 20 bases apart. Looking up the germline V gene yields CDR1 WSHSY and CDR2 SAAADI. The chain is assembled from TRBV10-2 and TRBJ2-2, with TRBD2 as a weak D call on 5 bases. The sample was peripheral blood. The TCR comes from a man in his sixties with active COVID-19. The nucleotide sequence is TGCGCCAGCACCACTGGAAGCGGAGTACATACCGGGGAGCTGTTTTTT. This encodes CASTTGSGVHTGELFF.